A selection of T cell receptor beta chains follows, all from one sample in a study of blood T cell repertoires in COVID-19. Measured with immunoSEQ multiplex PCR; TCRdb has only the in-frame clones, and not every one. The top ten hold around 2% of the sample, which has 160,000 or so clones, 93% seen once. Sequences were obtained from peripheral blood. The receptor set was obtained from a woman aged 60-70 years with COVID-19, enrolled during active disease. Each CDR3 is given with its conserved first and last residue. D genes are given only for firm matches.

D gene	V gene	CDR3 length	J gene	CDR3 DNA	CDR3 protein
.	TRBV19	15	TRBJ1-2	TGTGCCAGTAGGCTGGGCAGGGGCTATATCTATGGCTACACCTTC	CASRLGRGYIYGYTF
.	TRBV3-1/TRBV3-2	14	TRBJ1-4	TGTGCCAGCAGCCACAGGGAAGGTGGTGAAAAACTGTTTTTT	CASSHREGGEKLFF
.	TRBV18	13	TRBJ1-1	TGTGCCAGCTCACCAACACAAAACACTGAAGCTTTCTTT	CASSPTQNTEAFF
.	TRBV7-2	16	TRBJ1-2	TGTGCCAGCAGCAACCGGGTCGACAGGTTTAACTATGGCTACACCTTC	CASSNRVDRFNYGYTF
TRBD1	TRBV7-2	16	TRBJ1-5	TGTGCCAGCAGCTTAGCCCCGACAGGGGGCGGGCAGCCCCAGCATTTT	CASSLAPTGGGQPQHF
TRBD1	TRBV11-1	14	TRBJ1-2	TGTGCCAGCAGCTCGGACAGGGGGCGTACGGGCTACACCTTC	CASSSDRGRTGYTF
.	TRBV5-1	14	TRBJ1-1	TGCGCCAGCAGCTGGGGCGGGGAAAACACTGAAGCTTTCTTT	CASSWGGENTEAFF
TRBD1	TRBV7-2	14	TRBJ1-1	TGTGCCAGCAGCTCGTTCACAGGGGACACTGAAGCTTTCTTT	CASSSFTGDTEAFF
.	TRBV11-2	14	TRBJ2-7	TGTGCCAGCACCACCGGGTCGAGCATGGACGAGCAGTACTTC	CASTTGSSMDEQYF
TRBD1	TRBV29-1	13	TRBJ1-1	TGCAGCTTTTTGACAGGGATGAACACTGAAGCTTTCTTT	CSFLTGMNTEAFF
.	TRBV27	14	TRBJ2-5	TGTGCCAGCAGTTTTGGGCCCACCAGGGAGACCCAGTACTTC	CASSFGPTRETQYF
TRBD2	TRBV2	18	TRBJ2-2	TGTGCCAGCAGTGAGTCGGCTAGCGGGTCTTCAAACACCGGGGAGCTGTTTTTT	CASSESASGSSNTGELFF
TRBD1	TRBV7-2	15	TRBJ1-6	TGTGCCAGCAGCCGCGACAGGGCTTATGTTTCACCCCTCCACTTT	CASSRDRAYVSPLHF
TRBD1	TRBV19	16	TRBJ1-5	TGTGCCAGTAGTACTAAGGGACAGGGGGGGAATCAGCCCCAGCATTTT	CASSTKGQGGNQPQHF